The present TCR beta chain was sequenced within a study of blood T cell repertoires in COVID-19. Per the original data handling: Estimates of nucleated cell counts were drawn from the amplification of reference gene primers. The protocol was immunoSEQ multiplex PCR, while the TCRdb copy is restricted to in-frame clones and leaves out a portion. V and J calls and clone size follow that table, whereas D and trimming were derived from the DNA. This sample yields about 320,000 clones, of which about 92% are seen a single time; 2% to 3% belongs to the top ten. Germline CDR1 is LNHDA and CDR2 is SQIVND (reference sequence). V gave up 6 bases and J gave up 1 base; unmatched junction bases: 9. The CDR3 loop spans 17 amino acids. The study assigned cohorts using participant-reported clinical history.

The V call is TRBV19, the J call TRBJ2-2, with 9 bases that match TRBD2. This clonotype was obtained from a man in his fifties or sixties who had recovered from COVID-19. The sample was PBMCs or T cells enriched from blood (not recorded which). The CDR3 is CASRAFAGGKNTGELFF. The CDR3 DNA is TGTGCCAGTAGAGCCTTCGCGGGAGGGAAGAACACCGGGGAGCTGTTTTTT.